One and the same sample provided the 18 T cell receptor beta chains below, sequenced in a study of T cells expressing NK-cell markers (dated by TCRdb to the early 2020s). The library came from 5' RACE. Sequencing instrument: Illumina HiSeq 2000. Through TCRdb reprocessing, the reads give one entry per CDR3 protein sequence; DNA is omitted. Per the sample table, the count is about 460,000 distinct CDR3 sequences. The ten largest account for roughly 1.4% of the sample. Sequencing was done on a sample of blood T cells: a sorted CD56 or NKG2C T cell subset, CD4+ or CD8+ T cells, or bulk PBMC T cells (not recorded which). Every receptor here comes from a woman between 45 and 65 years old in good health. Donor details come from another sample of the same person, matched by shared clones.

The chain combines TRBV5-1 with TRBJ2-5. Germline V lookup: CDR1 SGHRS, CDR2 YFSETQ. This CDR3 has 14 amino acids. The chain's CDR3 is CASSLASREETQYF. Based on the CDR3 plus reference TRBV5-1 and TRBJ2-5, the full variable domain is KAGVTQTPRYLIKTRGQQVTLSCSPISGHRSVSWYQQTPGQGLQFLFEYFSETQRNKGNFPGRFSGRQFSNSRSEMNVSTLELGDSALYLCASSLASREETQYFGPGTRLLVL.

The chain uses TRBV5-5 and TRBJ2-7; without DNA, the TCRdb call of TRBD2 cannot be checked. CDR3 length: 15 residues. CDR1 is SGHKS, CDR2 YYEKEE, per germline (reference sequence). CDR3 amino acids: CASSLITSGIYEQYF.

This CDR3 is CATSRDSSSSGRRDTDTQYF. The V gene is TRBV15, the J gene TRBJ2-3; TCRdb selects TRBD2, and the lack of DNA leaves this call unchecked. Germline V lookup: CDR1 LNHNV, CDR2 YYDKDF (reference sequence). There are 20 residues in the CDR3.

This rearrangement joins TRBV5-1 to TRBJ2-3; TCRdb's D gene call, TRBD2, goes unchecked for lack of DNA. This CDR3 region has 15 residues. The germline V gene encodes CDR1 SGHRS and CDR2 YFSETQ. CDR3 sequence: CASSPLLDPTDTQYF. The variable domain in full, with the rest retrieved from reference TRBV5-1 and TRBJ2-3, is KAGVTQTPRYLIKTRGQQVTLSCSPISGHRSVSWYQQTPGQGLQFLFEYFSETQRNKGNFPGRFSGRQFSNSRSEMNVSTLELGDSALYLCASSPLLDPTDTQYFGPGTRLTVL.

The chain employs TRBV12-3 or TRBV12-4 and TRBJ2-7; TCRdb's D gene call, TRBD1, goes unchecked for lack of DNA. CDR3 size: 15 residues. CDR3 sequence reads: CASSLRGGGFHEQYF.

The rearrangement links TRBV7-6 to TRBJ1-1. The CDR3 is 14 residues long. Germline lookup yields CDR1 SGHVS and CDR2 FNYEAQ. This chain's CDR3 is CASSLATKNTEAFF.

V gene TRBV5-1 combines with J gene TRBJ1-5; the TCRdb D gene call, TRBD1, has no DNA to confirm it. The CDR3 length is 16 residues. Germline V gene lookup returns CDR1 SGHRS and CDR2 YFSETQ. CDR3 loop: CASSLAGWGNEEPQHF.

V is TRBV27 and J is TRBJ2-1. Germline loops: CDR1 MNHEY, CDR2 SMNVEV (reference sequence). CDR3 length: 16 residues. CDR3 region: CASSLGVGGSYNEQFF.

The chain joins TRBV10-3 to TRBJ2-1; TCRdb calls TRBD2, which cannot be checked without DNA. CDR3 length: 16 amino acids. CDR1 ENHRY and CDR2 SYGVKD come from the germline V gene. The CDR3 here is CATGDSASSSYNEQFF.

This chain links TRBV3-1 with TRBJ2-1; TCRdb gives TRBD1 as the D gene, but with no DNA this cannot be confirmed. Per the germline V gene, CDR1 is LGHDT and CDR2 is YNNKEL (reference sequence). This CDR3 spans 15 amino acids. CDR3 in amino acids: CASTPGTQAYNEQFF.

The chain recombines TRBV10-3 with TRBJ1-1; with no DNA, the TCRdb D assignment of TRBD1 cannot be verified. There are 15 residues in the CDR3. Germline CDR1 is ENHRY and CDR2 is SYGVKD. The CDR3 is CAISDPGQPNTEAFF.

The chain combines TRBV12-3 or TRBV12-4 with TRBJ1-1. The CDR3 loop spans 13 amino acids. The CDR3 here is CASMREANTEAFF.

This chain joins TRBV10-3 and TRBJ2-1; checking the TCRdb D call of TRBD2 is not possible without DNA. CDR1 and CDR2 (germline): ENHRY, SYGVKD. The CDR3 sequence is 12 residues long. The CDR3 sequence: CAISEAGPEQFF.

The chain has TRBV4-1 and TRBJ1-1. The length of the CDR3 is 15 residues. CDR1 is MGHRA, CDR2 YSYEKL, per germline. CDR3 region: CASSLRGGRYTEAFF.

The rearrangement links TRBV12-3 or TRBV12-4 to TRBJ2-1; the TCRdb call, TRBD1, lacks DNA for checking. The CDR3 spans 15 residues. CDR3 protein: CASRQSGSTYNEQFF.

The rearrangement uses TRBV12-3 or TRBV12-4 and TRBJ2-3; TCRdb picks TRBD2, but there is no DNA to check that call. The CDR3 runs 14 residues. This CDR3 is CASSYGLDKDTQYF.

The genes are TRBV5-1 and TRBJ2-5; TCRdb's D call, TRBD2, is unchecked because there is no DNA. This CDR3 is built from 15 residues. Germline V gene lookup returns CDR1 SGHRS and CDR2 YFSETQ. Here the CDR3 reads CASSLALLAIETQYF.

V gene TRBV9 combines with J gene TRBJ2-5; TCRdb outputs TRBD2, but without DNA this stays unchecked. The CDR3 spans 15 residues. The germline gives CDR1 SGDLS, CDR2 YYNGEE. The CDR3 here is CASSPRLAHQETQYF. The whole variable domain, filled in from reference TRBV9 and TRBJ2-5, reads DSGVTQTPKHLITATGQRVTLRCSPRSGDLSVYWYQQSLDQGLQFLIQYYNGEERAKGNILERFSAQQFPDLHSELNLSSLELGDSALYFCASSPRLAHQETQYFGPGTRLLVL.